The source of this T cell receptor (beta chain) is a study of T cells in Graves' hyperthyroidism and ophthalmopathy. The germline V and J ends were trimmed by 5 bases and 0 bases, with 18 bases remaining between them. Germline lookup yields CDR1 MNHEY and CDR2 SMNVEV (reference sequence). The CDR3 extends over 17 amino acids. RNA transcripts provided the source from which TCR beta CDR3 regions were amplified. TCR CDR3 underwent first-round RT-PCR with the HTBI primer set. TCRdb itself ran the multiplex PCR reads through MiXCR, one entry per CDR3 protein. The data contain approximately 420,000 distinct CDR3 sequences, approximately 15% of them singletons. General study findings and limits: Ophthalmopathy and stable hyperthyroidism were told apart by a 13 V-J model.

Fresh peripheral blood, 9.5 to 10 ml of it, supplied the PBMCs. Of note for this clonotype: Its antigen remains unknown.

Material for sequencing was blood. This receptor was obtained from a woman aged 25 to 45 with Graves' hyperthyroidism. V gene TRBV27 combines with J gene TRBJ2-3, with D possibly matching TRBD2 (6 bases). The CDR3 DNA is TGTGCCAGCAGTCCCCTCGGCGGGGCAACTAGCACAGATACGCAGTATTTT. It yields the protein CASSPLGGATSTDTQYF.